One sample yielded the 7 T cell receptor beta chains listed below, sequenced in a study of blood T cell repertoires in COVID-19. Only in-frame clones appear in the TCRdb table, and some are missing; sequencing was by immunoSEQ multiplex PCR. The data show about 220,000 clones, about 80% seen once. What was sequenced was peripheral blood. All receptors derive from a woman in her fifties or sixties with acute or convalescent COVID-19.

The chain uses TRBV11-2 and TRBJ2-5; D unresolved. V was pared by 5 bases and J by 0 bases, with 16 bases between. Per the germline V gene, CDR1 is SGHAT and CDR2 is FQNNGV. The CDR3 totals 16 residues. This CDR3 reads CASSLVRSRNQETQYF. As DNA, the CDR3 is TGTGCCAGCAGCCTAGTCCGTTCGCGGAACCAAGAGACCCAGTACTTC. Together with reference TRBV11-2 and TRBJ2-5, the CDR3 gives the full variable domain: EAGVAQSPRYKIIEKRQSVAFWCNPISGHATLYWYQQILGQGPKLLIQFQNNGVVDDSQLPKDRFSAERLKGVDSTLKIQPAKLEDSAVYLCASSLVRSRNQETQYFGPGTRLLVL.

The V and J genes are TRBV7-9 and TRBJ1-6, with 8 bases fitting TRBD1. This CDR3 comprises 15 residues. V was pared by 3 bases and J by 7 bases, with 5 bases of the junction left unmatched. CDR1 SEHNR and CDR2 FQNEAQ come from the germline V gene (reference sequence). CDR3 DNA: TGTGCCAGCAGCTTCTGGGACAGGCGGAATTCACCCCTCCACTTT. This sequence encodes CASSFWDRRNSPLHF. Full variable domain (outside the CDR3, taken from reference TRBV7-9 and TRBJ1-6): DTGVSQNPRHKITKRGQNVTFRCDPISEHNRLYWYRQTLGQGPEFLTYFQNEAQLEKSRLLSDRFSAERPKGSFSTLEIQRTEQGDSAMYLCASSFWDRRNSPLHFGNGTRLTVT.

The chain joins TRBV10-3 to TRBJ2-1; 7 positions match TRBD2. V dropped 4 bases and J dropped 9; count of bases not matched to a gene: 9. Germline V lookup: CDR1 ENHRY, CDR2 SYGVKD. The CDR3 loop spans 14 amino acids. This CDR3 reads CAISARGGDGEQFF. CDR3 bases: TGTGCCATCAGTGCCCGCGGGGGAGATGGTGAGCAGTTCTTC.

This chain uses TRBV29-1 with TRBJ2-1; possibly TRBD2 for D (5 bases). V lost 6 bases, J lost 5 bases, and 11 bases lay in between. The CDR3 is made up of 12 amino acids. In germline, CDR1 is SQVTM, CDR2 ANQGSEA. The CDR3 spells CSVQPGNNEQFF. The CDR3, as DNA: TGCAGCGTACAGCCCGGGAACAATGAGCAGTTCTTC.

CDR3 sequence reads: CSAQIDTQYF. CDR3 DNA sequence: TGCAGTGCCCAGATAGATACGCAGTATTTT. This chain connects TRBV20-1 to TRBJ2-3; D is undetermined. From germline, CDR1 is DFQATT and CDR2 SNEGSKA (reference sequence). With 6 bases removed from V and 5 bases from J, the gap between germline ends came to 6 bases. There are 10 residues in the CDR3.

The CDR3 here is CASSFPGGASYNEQFF. CDR3 DNA: TGTGCCAGTAGTTTCCCCGGGGGGGCCTCCTACAATGAGCAGTTCTTC. The J gene is TRBJ2-1, the V gene TRBV19; 8 positions agree with TRBD2. V gave up 5 bases and J gave up 0 bases; unmatched junction bases: 6. Germline CDR1 is LNHDA and CDR2 is SQIVND (reference sequence). CDR3 size: 16 residues.

The genes are TRBV3-1 (or the pseudogene TRBV3-2) and TRBJ2-5; D gene ambiguous. The V and J ends lost 7 bases and 2 bases respectively, with 8 bases between them. The CDR3 sequence is 12 residues long. Germline CDR1 and CDR2: LGHDT and YNNKEL (reference sequence). The CDR3 DNA reads TGTGCCAGCAAGAGGAATCAAGAGACCCAGTACTTC. Translated: CASKRNQETQYF.